A single sample is the source of the 23 T cell receptor beta chains below, sequenced in a study of T-cell memory formation after mild COVID-19. TCRdb itself ran the 5' RACE reads through MiXCR, one entry per CDR3 protein. In the table there are a few hundred thousand distinct CDR3 sequences, over 11% of which are singletons. Specimen: PBMCs or a T cell subset sorted from them (not recorded which). Receptors were obtained from a man in his late teens or twenties who had mild COVID-19 (a few samples of this study predate the infection). Cell type and time point are not known.

At least ten counts were recorded for this clonotype. The rearrangement joins TRBV6-6 to TRBJ2-3; D might be TRBD1 or TRBD2, each matching 5 bases. Trimming took 5 bases from V and 4 from J, leaving 16 bases between them. The CDR3 has 15 residues. Germline-derived CDR1 and CDR2 are MNHNY and SVGAGI (reference sequence). CDR3 protein: CASSPSGGFADTQYF. The CDR3, as DNA: TGTGCCAGCAGTCCCTCTGGGGGTTTCGCAGATACGCAGTATTTT.

This clonotype has just a few counts. The chain employs TRBV7-6 and TRBJ2-5, with 7 bases lining up with TRBD1. Trimming took 0 bases from V and 5 from J; bases not matched to a gene: 9. CDR3 size: 16 residues. CDR1 is SGHVS and CDR2 is FNYEAQ in the germline V gene. The CDR3 nucleotides read TGTGCCAGCAGCTTAGCCGTGACAGGGCCGGGGGAGACCCAGTACTTC. It translates to CASSLAVTGPGETQYF.

This clonotype was counted a few times. CDR3 residues: CASSPKGGTEAFF. Written as DNA, the CDR3 is TGTGCCAGCAGCCCCAAAGGGGGCACTGAAGCTTTCTTT. The V and J genes are TRBV7-9 and TRBJ1-1, with TRBD1 as a possible D gene (6 bases). The CDR3 contains 13 residues. Trimming removed 5 bases from V and 4 bases from J, with 11 bases in between. Germline V lookup: CDR1 SEHNR, CDR2 FQNEAQ (reference sequence).

With respect to this clonotype: One junction end disagrees with the germline gene, perhaps due to a read error. The V and J genes are TRBV29-1 and TRBJ2-1, with 9 positions matching TRBD1. CDR1 is SQVTM, CDR2 ANQGSEA, per germline. The CDR3 covers 11 residues. The CDR3: CSVEADRGGSF. In DNA, the CDR3 is TGCAGCGTTGAAGCGGACAGGGGAGGGTCTTTC.

The chain combines TRBV9 with TRBJ2-1; D gene uncertain. Trimming cost V 0 bases and J 0 bases, with 7 bases left between them. The germline CDR1 and CDR2 sequences are SGDLS and YYNGEE. This CDR3 is 15 amino acids long. CDR3 residues: CASSVGWGSYNEQFF. In nucleotides, the CDR3 is TGTGCCAGCAGCGTAGGTTGGGGCTCCTACAATGAGCAGTTCTTC.

The chain recombines TRBV4-3 with TRBJ2-7; tentatively, D is TRBD1 or TRBD2 (5 bases each). The CDR3 sequence is 16 residues long. From germline, CDR1 is LGHNA and CDR2 YSLEER. V was pared by 0 bases and J by 4 bases, with 16 bases between. The DNA for the CDR3 is TGCGCCAGCAGCCAAGATAGAGTCGGGGACCTTTACGAGCAGTACTTC. Its translation: CASSQDRVGDLYEQYF.

This clonotype turned up a few times. The chain combines TRBV18 with TRBJ2-7; possibly TRBD1 or TRBD2 for D (5 bases each). Germline CDR1 is KGHSH and CDR2 is LQKENI. The CDR3 sequence is 13 residues long. V dropped 2 bases and J dropped 7 bases, with 12 bases sitting between them. The CDR3 region has the DNA TGTGCCAGCTCACCATCGGACACTAGGGAGCAGTACGTC. Encoded protein: CASSPSDTREQYV.

This clonotype occurred a few times. This sequence joins TRBV6-5 and TRBJ2-7, with 11 bases lining up with TRBD2. The germline CDR1 and CDR2 sequences are MNHEY and SVGAGI. V gave up 6 bases and J gave up 0 bases; unmatched junction bases: 4. The CDR3 loop spans 15 amino acids. The CDR3 protein is CASSHTSGSSYEQYV. DNA for the CDR3: TGTGCCAGCAGCCATACTAGCGGGAGCTCCTACGAGCAGTACGTC.

Only a few counts were recorded for this clonotype. This chain connects TRBV7-9 to TRBJ2-1, with 9 bases that match TRBD1. This CDR3 region has 15 residues. Per germline, CDR1 SEHNR and CDR2 FQNEAQ (reference sequence). V dropped 3 bases and J dropped 7; count of bases not matched to a gene: 7. CDR3 nucleotide sequence: TGTGCCAGCAGCTTCGGACAGGGGACCGTGAATGAGCAGTTCTTC. Amino acids: CASSFGQGTVNEQFF.

This CDR3 is CASSYHATDQPQHF. In DNA, the CDR3 is TGTGCCAGCAGTTACCACGCGACTGATCAGCCCCAGCATTTT. The rearrangement links TRBV6-2 or TRBV6-3 to TRBJ1-5, with D hard to call. Germline V gene data show CDR1 as MNHEY and CDR2 as SVGEGT. Trimming removed 2 bases at V and 5 bases at J, with 10 bases between. This CDR3 has 14 amino acids.

The chain combines TRBV28 with TRBJ2-6; D uncertain. V was pared by 10 bases and J by 1 base, with 11 bases between. This CDR3 is built from 14 residues. CDR1 is MDHEN and CDR2 is SYDVKM in the germline V gene. The CDR3 sequence: CATIQISGANVLTF. The CDR3 DNA follows: TGTGCCACCATCCAGATTTCTGGGGCCAACGTCCTGACTTTC.

The chain has TRBV5-6 and TRBJ2-3; the match to TRBD2 covers 7 bases. This CDR3 contains 13 residues. Germline CDR1 is SGHDT and CDR2 is YYEEEE. V lost 7 bases to trimming and J lost 0 bases; unmatched junction nucleotides: 2. CDR3 sequence (DNA): TGTGCCAGCGGGGGGGGGAGCACAGATACGCAGTATTTT. Translated: CASGGGSTDTQYF.

This clonotype occurred many times. The junction and the germline gene differ at one end; a read error may be behind it. The rearrangement joins TRBV6-5 to TRBJ1-6; 9 positions match TRBD1. Germline V gene sequence: CDR1 MNHEY, CDR2 SVGAGI. The CDR3 sequence is 13 residues long. The CDR3 nucleotides read TGCGCCAGCAGCCGGGACAGGGATTCACCCCTCCACTTT. Its protein product is CASSRDRDSPLHF.

This clonotype was observed a few times. The rearrangement joins TRBV6-5 to TRBJ2-3; a weak D match, TRBD1 (7 bases). Between the trimmed V and J ends, which lost 7 bases and 1 base, there was a span of 15 bases. Germline V gene lookup returns CDR1 MNHEY and CDR2 SVGAGI. The CDR3 loop spans 15 amino acids. In nucleotides, the CDR3 is TGTGCCAGCATGCGGGACAGAGGGCGCACAGATACGCAGTATTTT. It encodes CASMRDRGRTDTQYF.

V usage is TRBV7-3 and J usage is TRBJ2-1; D unresolved. This CDR3 contains 13 residues. In germline, CDR1 is SGHTA, CDR2 FQGTGA. The V and J ends lost 2 bases and 5 bases respectively, with 7 bases between them. The CDR3 reads CASSLLHNNEQFF. Here the CDR3 DNA reads TGTGCCAGCAGCTTACTGCACAACAATGAGCAGTTCTTC.

V and J are TRBV6-5 and TRBJ2-3, with 10 bases matching TRBD1. Germline lookup yields CDR1 MNHEY and CDR2 SVGAGI. The CDR3 runs to 17 residues. With 4 bases clipped from V and 5 bases from J, the junction kept 12 bases outside the gene matches. CDR3 amino acids: CASSSTPGQGYRDTQYF. The CDR3 DNA reads TGTGCCAGCAGTTCCACACCGGGACAGGGGTATCGAGATACGCAGTATTTT.

The V call is TRBV7-3, the J call TRBJ2-6, with D possibly being TRBD1 (6 bases). Germline V lookup: CDR1 SGHTA, CDR2 FQGTGA. The CDR3 is 18 amino acids. V lost 4 bases to trimming and J lost 0 bases, with 16 bases between them. The CDR3 DNA sequence: TGTGCCAGCAGCTCCTACCCCCGGACAGACTCTGGGGCCAACGTCCTGACTTTC. It specifies CASSSYPRTDSGANVLTF.

Only a few counts were recorded for this clonotype. This chain uses TRBV12-5 with TRBJ1-5; the match to TRBD1 covers 8 bases. Germline CDR1 reads LGHNT; CDR2 reads FRNRAP. The CDR3 runs to 16 residues. Germline trimming cut 8 bases from V and 0 bases from J; bases unmatched to any gene: 9. The CDR3 DNA follows: TGTGCTAGTCGAACGACAGGGGACGGTAGCAATCAGCCCCAGCATTTT. It specifies CASRTTGDGSNQPQHF.

This chain connects TRBV4-1 to TRBJ2-7; no firm D call. Trimming shortened V by 2 bases and J by 1 base, and 12 bases separated the two germline ends. CDR1 is MGHRA and CDR2 is YSYEKL in the germline V gene. CDR3 length: 15 amino acids. The CDR3 is CASSQPPDGSYEQYF. Here the CDR3 DNA reads TGCGCCAGCAGCCAACCGCCAGACGGGTCCTACGAGCAGTACTTC.

This chain uses TRBV7-2 with TRBJ2-7, with D maybe TRBD2 (5 bases). The CDR3 spans 15 residues. Germline V gene lookup returns CDR1 SGHTA and CDR2 FQGNSA. Trimming pared 1 base from V and 4 bases from J, leaving 14 bases between. The CDR3 coding sequence is TGTGCCAGCAGCTTAGGAGGGCTAAGGGCTTACGAGCAGTACTTC. Residues: CASSLGGLRAYEQYF.

This clonotype was counted many times. The chain is built from TRBV19 and TRBJ1-5; 8 bases are shared with TRBD1. Germline lookup yields CDR1 LNHDA and CDR2 SQIVND (reference sequence). This CDR3 contains 16 residues. V shed 8 bases, J shed 2 bases, and the junction held 11 bases outside the gene matches. In DNA, the CDR3 is TGTGCCAGTGACAGGGGCTCCGGACGGGGCAATCAGCCCCAGCATTTT. It codes for CASDRGSGRGNQPQHF.

This clonotype appeared many times. At one end, the junction sequence differs from germline, possibly due to a read error. The chain uses TRBV5-1 and TRBJ1-2; TRBD1 matches at 9 bases. Germline V gives CDR1 SGHRS, CDR2 YFSETQ. The CDR3 has 13 residues. As DNA, the CDR3 is TGCGCCAGCAGGCCTGGAAACAGGGGGCCCTTCCACTTC. Its translation: CASRPGNRGPFHF.

The J gene is TRBJ1-5, the V gene TRBV5-5; no reliable D call. The CDR3 length is 15 residues. Germline lookup yields CDR1 SGHKS and CDR2 YYEKEE (reference sequence). V lost 2 bases and J 5 bases, leaving 14 bases between the germline ends. The CDR3 region is CASSFYRLSDQPQHF. The CDR3 DNA reads TGTGCCAGCAGCTTTTACCGGCTCTCCGATCAGCCCCAGCATTTT.